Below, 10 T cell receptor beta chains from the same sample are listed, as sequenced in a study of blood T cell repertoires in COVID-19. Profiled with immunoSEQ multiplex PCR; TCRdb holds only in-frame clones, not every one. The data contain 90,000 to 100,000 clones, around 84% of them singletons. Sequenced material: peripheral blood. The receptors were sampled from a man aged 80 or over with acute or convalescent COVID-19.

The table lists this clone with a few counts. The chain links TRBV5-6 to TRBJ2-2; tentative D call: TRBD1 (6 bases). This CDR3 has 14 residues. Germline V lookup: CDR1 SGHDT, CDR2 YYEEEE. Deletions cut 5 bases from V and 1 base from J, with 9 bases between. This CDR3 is CASSRTENTGELFF. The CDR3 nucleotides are TGTGCCAGCAGTCGGACAGAGAACACCGGGGAGCTGTTTTTT.

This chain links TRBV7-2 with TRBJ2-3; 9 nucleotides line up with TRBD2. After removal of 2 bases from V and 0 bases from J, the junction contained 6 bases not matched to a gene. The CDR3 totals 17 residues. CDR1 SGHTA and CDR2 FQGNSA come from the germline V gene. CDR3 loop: CASSLCSGRPSTDTQYF. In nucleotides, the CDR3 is TGTGCCAGCAGCTTATGTAGCGGGAGACCCAGCACAGATACGCAGTATTTT.

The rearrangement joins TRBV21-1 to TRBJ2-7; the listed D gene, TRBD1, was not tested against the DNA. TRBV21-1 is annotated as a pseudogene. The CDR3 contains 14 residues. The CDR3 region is CASSKEGTAYEQYF. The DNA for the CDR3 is TGTGCCAGCAGCAAAGAGGGGACAGCCTACGAGCAGTACTTC.

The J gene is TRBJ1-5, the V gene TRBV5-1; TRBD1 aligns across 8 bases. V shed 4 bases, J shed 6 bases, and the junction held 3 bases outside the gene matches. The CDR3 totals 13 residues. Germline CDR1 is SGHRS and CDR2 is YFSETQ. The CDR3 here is CASSPTGVQPQHF. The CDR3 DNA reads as TGCGCCAGCAGCCCGACAGGGGTTCAGCCCCAGCATTTT.

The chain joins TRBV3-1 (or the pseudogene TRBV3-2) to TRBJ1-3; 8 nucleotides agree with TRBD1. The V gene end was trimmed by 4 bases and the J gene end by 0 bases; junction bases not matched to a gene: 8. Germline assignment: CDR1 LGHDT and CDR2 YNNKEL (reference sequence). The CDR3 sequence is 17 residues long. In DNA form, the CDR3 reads TGTGCCAGCAGCCGACGACAGGGGACGATCTCTGGAAACACCATATATTTT. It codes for CASSRRQGTISGNTIYF.

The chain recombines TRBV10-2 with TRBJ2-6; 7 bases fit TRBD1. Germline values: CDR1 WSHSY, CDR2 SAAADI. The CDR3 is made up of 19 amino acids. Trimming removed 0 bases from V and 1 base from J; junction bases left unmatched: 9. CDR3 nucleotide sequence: TGCGCCAGCAGTGAGTCGAGAGGGGGCGCAGGTTCTGGGGCCAACGTCCTGACTTTC. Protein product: CASSESRGGAGSGANVLTF.

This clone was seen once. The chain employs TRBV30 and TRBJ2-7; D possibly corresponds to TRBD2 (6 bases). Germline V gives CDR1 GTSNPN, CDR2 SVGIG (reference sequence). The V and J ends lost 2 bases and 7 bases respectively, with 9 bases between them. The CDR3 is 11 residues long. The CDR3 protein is CAWSMGGEQYF. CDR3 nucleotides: TGTGCCTGGAGTATGGGGGGAGAGCAGTACTTC.

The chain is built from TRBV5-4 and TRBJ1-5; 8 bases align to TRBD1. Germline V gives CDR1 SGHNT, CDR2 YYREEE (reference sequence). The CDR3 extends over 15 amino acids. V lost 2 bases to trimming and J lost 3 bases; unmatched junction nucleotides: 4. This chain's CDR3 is CASSLQGVHNQPQHF. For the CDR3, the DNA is TGTGCCAGCAGCTTACAGGGGGTGCACAATCAGCCCCAGCATTTT.

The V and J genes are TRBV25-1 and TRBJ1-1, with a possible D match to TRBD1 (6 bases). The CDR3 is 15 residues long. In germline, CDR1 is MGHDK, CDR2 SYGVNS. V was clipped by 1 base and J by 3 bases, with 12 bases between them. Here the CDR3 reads CASSELGTTDTEAFF. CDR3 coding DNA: TGTGCCAGCAGTGAATTAGGGACAACGGACACTGAAGCTTTCTTT.

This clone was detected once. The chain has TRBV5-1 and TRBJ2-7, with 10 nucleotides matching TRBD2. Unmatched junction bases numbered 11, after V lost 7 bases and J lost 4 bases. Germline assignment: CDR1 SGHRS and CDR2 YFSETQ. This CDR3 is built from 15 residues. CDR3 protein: CASGDSGLAIYEQYF. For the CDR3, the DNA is TGCGCCAGCGGTGACTCGGGACTAGCGATATACGAGCAGTACTTC.